The 8 T cell receptor beta chains below come from one sample, sequenced in a study of cytomegalovirus exposure and HLA in healthy donors (dated by TCRdb to between 2016 and 2019). Library preparation was by the immunoSEQ multiplex PCR assay. The multiplex PCR relied on a mix of 60 forward primers for TCR Vbeta segments and 13 reverse primers for TCR Jbeta segments. In TCRdb, the immuneACCESS table is reduced to in-frame sequences with V and J assigned. These tables do not hold every clone; where another copy was compared, an unresolved V gene accounts for under half, and the others remain unexplained. In all, the sample holds 150,000 or so clones, and more than 75% of those were seen once. Of the sample, about 2.1% falls within the top ten clones. What was sequenced was PBMCs. The receptors here all came from a man younger than 35 in good health and CMV-seropositive.

This chain uses TRBV6-6 with TRBJ2-7; 9 bases agree with TRBD1. Germline V gene sequence: CDR1 MNHNY, CDR2 SVGAGI (reference sequence). CDR3 size: 16 residues. Trimming at V came to 0 bases and at J to 3 bases, leaving 6 bases not matched to a gene. CDR3 in amino acids: CASSYSSGQGLYEQYF. As DNA, the CDR3 is TGTGCCAGCAGTTACTCCTCGGGACAGGGTCTCTACGAGCAGTACTTC.

The chain joins TRBV6-5 to TRBJ1-2; 10 positions match TRBD1. Germline assignment: CDR1 MNHEY and CDR2 SVGAGI. Trimming at V came to 10 bases and at J to 8 bases, leaving 10 bases not matched to a gene. CDR3 length equals 13 residues. The CDR3 DNA is TGTGCCACCGCCGGGACAGGGGTTAAGGGCTACACCTTC. Its protein product is CATAGTGVKGYTF.

CDR3 amino acids: CAIRNTGTENSPLHF. The CDR3 bases are TGTGCCATCAGGAACACCGGGACAGAGAATTCACCCCTCCACTTT. The chain carries TRBV10-3 and TRBJ1-6; TRBD1 aligns across 7 bases. The V gene end was trimmed by 6 bases and the J gene end by 7 bases; junction bases not matched to a gene: 9. The germline V gene encodes CDR1 ENHRY and CDR2 SYGVKD. The CDR3 spans 15 residues.

The chain recombines TRBV2 with TRBJ2-2; D is ambiguous. Germline CDR1 and CDR2: SNHLY and FYNNEI. Trimming took 6 bases from V and 2 from J, leaving 10 bases between them. CDR3 length: 14 residues. The CDR3 protein is CASRGTINTGELFF. As DNA, the CDR3 is TGTGCCAGCAGGGGCACAATTAACACCGGGGAGCTGTTTTTT.

The chain carries TRBV4-3 and TRBJ1-2, with TRBD1 matching over 9 bases. The J segment lost 4 bases and the V segment lost 3 bases, leaving 12 bases of the junction unmatched. The CDR3 is made up of 17 amino acids. Germline CDR1 and CDR2: LGHNA and YSLEER. This CDR3 is CASSQAAPGQGIYGYTF. As DNA, the CDR3 is TGCGCCAGCAGCCAGGCGGCTCCGGGACAGGGAATCTATGGCTACACCTTC.

The chain has TRBV7-2 and TRBJ1-3; 8 nucleotides align to TRBD1. The CDR3 sequence is 15 residues long. The V segment lost 5 bases and the J segment 2 bases; nucleotides outside the gene matches: 5. The germline V gene has CDR1 SGHTA and CDR2 FQGNSA. The CDR3 DNA sequence: TGTGCCAGCAGCCCCGGACAGGGCCCTGGAAACACCATATATTTT. Protein: CASSPGQGPGNTIYF.

This chain connects TRBV6-5 to TRBJ2-2; 7 nucleotides match TRBD1. The CDR3 has 15 residues. Germline V gene lookup returns CDR1 MNHEY and CDR2 SVGAGI. Unmatched junction bases numbered 14, after V lost 8 bases and J lost 8 bases. CDR3 loop: CASESGQTSPGELFF. The CDR3 DNA reads as TGTGCCAGCGAATCGGGACAGACCTCACCGGGGGAGCTGTTTTTT.

The chain links TRBV7-8 to TRBJ2-2; TRBD1 agrees at 9 bases. The CDR3 has 17 amino acids. Germline V gene sequence: CDR1 SGHVS, CDR2 FQNEAQ. V shed 4 bases and J 4 bases; nucleotides not matched to a gene: 10. CDR3 DNA: TGTGCCAGCAGCTCCGGGACAGGGTACTACGCCACCGGGGAGCTGTTTTTT. This gives the protein CASSSGTGYYATGELFF.